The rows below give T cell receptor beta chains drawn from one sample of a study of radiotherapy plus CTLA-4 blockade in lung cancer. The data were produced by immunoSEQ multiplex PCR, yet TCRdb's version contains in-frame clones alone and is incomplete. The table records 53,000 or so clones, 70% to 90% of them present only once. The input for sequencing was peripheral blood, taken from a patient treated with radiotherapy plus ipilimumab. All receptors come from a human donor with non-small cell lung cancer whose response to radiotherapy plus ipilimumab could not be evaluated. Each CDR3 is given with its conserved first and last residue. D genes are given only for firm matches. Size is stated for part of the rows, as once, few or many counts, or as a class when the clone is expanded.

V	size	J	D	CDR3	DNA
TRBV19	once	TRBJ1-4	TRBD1	CASSITGGTNEKLFF	TGTGCCAGTAGTATTACAGGGGGCACTAATGAAAAACTGTTTTTT
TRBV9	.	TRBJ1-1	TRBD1	CASSPIPSGGTEAFF	TGTGCCAGCAGCCCCATCCCCTCAGGGGGGACTGAAGCTTTCTTT
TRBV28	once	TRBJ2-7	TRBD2	CASSLGSLAGVNYEQYF	TGTGCCAGCAGTTTAGGGAGTTTGGCGGGAGTGAACTACGAGCAGTACTTC
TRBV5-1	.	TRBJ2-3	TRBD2	CASSLRTSGGGDTQYF	TGCGCCAGCAGCCTCCGGACTAGCGGGGGTGGAGATACGCAGTATTTT
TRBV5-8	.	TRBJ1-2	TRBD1	CASSRDRDVDGYTF	TGTGCCAGCAGCAGAGACAGGGACGTCGATGGCTACACCTTC
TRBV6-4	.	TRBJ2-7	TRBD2	CASSDFPRGAYEQYF	TGTGCCAGCAGTGACTTCCCCCGGGGGGCCTACGAGCAGTACTTC
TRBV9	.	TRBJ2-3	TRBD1	CASSVGQDREVYDTQYF	TGTGCCAGCAGCGTAGGGCAGGACAGGGAGGTGTATGATACGCAGTATTTT
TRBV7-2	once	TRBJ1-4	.	CASSSNIGGKLFF	TGTGCCAGCAGCTCCAATATCGGCGGAAAACTGTTTTTT
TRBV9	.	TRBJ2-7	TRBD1	CASSVGTDFPYEQYF	TGTGCCAGCAGCGTGGGGACAGACTTTCCCTACGAGCAGTACTTC
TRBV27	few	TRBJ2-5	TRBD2	CASTRTSGRVETQYF	TGTGCCAGCACCCGGACTAGCGGGAGAGTTGAGACCCAGTACTTC
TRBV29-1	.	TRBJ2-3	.	CSVALSGHKTDTQYF	TGCAGCGTTGCCTTGTCGGGACACAAAACAGATACGCAGTATTTT
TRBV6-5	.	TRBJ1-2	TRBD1	CASSWTGGDLNYGYTF	TGTGCCAGCAGTTGGACAGGGGGGGATTTGAACTATGGCTACACCTTC
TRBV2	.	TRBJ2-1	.	CASPSSAEGNEQFF	TGTGCCAGCCCCTCGTCAGCGGAGGGAAATGAGCAGTTCTTC
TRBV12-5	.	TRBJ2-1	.	CASGLVLVPRSYNEQFF	TGTGCTAGTGGTTTGGTACTTGTTCCCCGTTCTTACAATGAGCAGTTCTTC
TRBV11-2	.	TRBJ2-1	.	CASSLGEANEQFF	TGTGCCAGCAGCTTAGGAGAGGCTAATGAGCAGTTCTTC
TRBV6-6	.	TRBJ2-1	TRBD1	CASSYDRGDNEQFF	TGTGCCAGCAGTTACGACAGGGGCGACAATGAGCAGTTCTTC
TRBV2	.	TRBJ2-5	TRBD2	CASTWDGGVIMETQYF	TGTGCCAGCACTTGGGACGGGGGGGTGATTATGGAGACCCAGTACTTC